By share, the clone carrying this TCR beta chain ranks as medium-sized (0.01 to 0.1%). Its cognate antigen is unknown. The entire patient cohort was treatment-naive prior to thyroid surgery. The data stem from a study of metastatic and nonmetastatic thyroid tumors. Study details: Repertoire comparisons spanned blood and tumor or nodule tissue from malignant and benign thyroid patients.

Study-level points and caveats: Reported TCR beta diversity, measured in blood and tumor, was significantly higher for malignant thyroid tumors than for benign nodules.

Per the original methods: A papillary thyroid cancer distant-metastasis classifier was built from CDR3 differences across clinicopathological groups. MiXCR was used by TCRdb to re-call the PCR reads. TCRdb's processing, not the authors', yielded these V and J calls. The sample has about 7,000 clones, over 15% seen once. The germline V and J ends were trimmed by 5 bases and 9 bases, with 14 bases remaining between them. The CDR3 extends over 12 amino acids. Germline V CDR1 and CDR2: SEHNR, FQNEAQ (reference sequence). What was sequenced was adjacent normal tissue. The chain recombines TRBV7-9 with TRBJ2-7, with unresolved D. This clonotype was sampled from a male donor with papillary thyroid cancer or a benign thyroid nodule (not recorded which). Some clones in this sample may be carry-over from other donors' samples. The CDR3 coding sequence is TGTGCCAGCAGCCCCCCGGTCGGCGGGCAGTACTTC. This sequence encodes CASSPPVGGQYF.